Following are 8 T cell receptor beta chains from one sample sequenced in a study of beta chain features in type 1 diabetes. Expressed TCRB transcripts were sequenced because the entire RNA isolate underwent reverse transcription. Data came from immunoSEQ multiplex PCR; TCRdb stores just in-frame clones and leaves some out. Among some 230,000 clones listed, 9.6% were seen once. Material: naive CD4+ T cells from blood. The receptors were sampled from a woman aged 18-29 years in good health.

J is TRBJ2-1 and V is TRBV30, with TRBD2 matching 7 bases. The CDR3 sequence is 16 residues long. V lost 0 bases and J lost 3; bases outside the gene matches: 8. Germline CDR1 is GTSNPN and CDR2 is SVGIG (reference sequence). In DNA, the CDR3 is TGTGCCTGGAGTGTTAGGGCTAGCGGATACTACAATGAGCAGTTCTTC. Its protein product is CAWSVRASGYYNEQFF.

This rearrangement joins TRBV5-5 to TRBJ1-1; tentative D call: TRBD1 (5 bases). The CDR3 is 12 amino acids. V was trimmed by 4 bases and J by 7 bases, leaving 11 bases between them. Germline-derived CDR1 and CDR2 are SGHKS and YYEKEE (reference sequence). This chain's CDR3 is CASSTGGGEAFF. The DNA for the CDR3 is TGTGCCAGCAGCACCGGGGGAGGTGAAGCTTTCTTT.

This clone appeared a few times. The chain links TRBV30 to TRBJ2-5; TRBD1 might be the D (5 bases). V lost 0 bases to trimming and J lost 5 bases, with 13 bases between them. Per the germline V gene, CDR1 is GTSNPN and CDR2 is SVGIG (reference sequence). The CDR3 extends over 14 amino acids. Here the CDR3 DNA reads TGTGCCTGGAGTGTACCCCCAGGGCTGGAGACCCAGTACTTC. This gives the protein CAWSVPPGLETQYF.

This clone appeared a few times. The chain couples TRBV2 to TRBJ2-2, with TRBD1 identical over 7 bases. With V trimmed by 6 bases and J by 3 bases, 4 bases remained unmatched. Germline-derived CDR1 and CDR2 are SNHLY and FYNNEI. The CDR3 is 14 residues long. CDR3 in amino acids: CASSGQVYTGELFF. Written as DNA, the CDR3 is TGTGCCAGCAGCGGACAGGTATACACCGGGGAGCTGTTTTTT.

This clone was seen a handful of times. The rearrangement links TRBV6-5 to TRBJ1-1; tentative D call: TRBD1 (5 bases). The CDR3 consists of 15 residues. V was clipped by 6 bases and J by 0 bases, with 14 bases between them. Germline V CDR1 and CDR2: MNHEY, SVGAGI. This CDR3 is CASSRQMSMNTEAFF. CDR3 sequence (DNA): TGTGCCAGCAGCCGACAGATGAGTATGAACACTGAAGCTTTCTTT.

The CDR3 DNA follows: TGTGCCAGCAGTGCGTCCGGACAGGGCGGCGAGCAGTACTTC. Translated: CASSASGQGGEQYF. The gene calls are TRBV25-1 and TRBJ2-7; 8 bases match TRBD1. Germline V gene data show CDR1 as MGHDK and CDR2 as SYGVNS. This CDR3 has 14 amino acids. With 4 bases clipped from V and 6 bases from J, the junction kept 8 bases outside the gene matches.

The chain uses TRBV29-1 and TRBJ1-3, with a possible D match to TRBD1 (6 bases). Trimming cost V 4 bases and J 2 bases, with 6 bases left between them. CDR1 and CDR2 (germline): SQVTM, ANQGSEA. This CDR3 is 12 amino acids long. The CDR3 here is CSVGTAGNTIYF. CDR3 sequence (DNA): TGCAGCGTTGGGACAGCTGGAAACACCATATATTTT.

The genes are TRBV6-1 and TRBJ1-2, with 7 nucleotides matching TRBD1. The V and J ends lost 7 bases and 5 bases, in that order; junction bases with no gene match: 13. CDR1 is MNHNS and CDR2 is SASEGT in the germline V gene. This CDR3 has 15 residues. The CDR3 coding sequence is TGTGCCAGCACCCCCCTGCGACAGGGAGAGTATGGCTACACCTTC. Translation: CASTPLRQGEYGYTF.